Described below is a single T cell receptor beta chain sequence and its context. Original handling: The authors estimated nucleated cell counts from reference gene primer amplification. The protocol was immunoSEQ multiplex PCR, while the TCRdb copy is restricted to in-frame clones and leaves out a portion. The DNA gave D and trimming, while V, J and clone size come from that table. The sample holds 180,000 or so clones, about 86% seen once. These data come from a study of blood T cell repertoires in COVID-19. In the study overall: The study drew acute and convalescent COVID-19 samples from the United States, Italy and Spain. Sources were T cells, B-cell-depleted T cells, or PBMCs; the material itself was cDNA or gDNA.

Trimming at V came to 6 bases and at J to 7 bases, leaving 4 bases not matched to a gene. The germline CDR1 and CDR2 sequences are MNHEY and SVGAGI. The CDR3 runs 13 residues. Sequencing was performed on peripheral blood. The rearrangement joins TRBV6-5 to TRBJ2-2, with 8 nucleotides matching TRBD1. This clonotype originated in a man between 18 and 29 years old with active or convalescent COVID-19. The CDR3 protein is CASRDRVGGELFF. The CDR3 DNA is TGTGCCAGCAGGGACAGGGTTGGCGGGGAGCTGTTTTTT.